Listed below are T cell receptor beta chains from one sample, sequenced in a study of T-cell reconstitution after alpha-beta-depleted transplantation in children. TCRdb fed the PCR reads into MiXCR, producing one record per CDR3 protein. Of over 100,000 distinct CDR3 sequences detected, approximately 10% appear once; the ten largest clones hold 34%. The sequences come from PBMCs, collected before TCRalphabeta/CD19-depleted stem cell transplant. These receptor sequences come from a boy between 2 and 10 years old with acute lymphoblastic leukemia, due to receive a stem cell transplant. CDR3s include the opening cysteine and the closing phenylalanine or tryptophan. D genes are given only for firm matches. Clone size is shown for a subset of rows, as once, few, many or a class of expanded clone.

D gene,J gene,clone size,V gene,CDR3 DNA,CDR3 protein
-,TRBJ1-2,many,TRBV12-3/TRBV12-4,TGTGCCAGCAGTTTAGCAGAATACGGCTACACCTTC,CASSLAEYGYTF
-,TRBJ2-2,few,TRBV6-5,TGTGCCAGCAGTTACGATTTTGGGCGGAACACCGGGGAGCTGTTTTTT,CASSYDFGRNTGELFF
TRBD2,TRBJ2-7,few,TRBV7-7,TGTGCCAGCAGCTTACAGCGGGGGGATTACGAGCAGTACTTC,CASSLQRGDYEQYF
-,TRBJ2-1,many,TRBV25-1,TGTGCCAGCAGTGAATGGGGGGAAAATGAGCAGTTCTTC,CASSEWGENEQFF
TRBD1,TRBJ2-1,-,TRBV20-1,TGCAGTGCTTGGACAGGGGTCTACAATGAGCAGTTCTTC,CSAWTGVYNEQFF
TRBD2,TRBJ2-1,many,TRBV5-1,TGCGCCAGCAGCCCGTCCTCTAGCGGGGGCGGCAATGAGCAGTTCTTC,CASSPSSSGGGNEQFF
TRBD1,TRBJ1-2,-,TRBV27,TGTGCCAGCAGTCCGGACAGGTTCTATGGCTACACCTTC,CASSPDRFYGYTF
TRBD2,TRBJ2-7,-,TRBV28,TGTGCCAGCAGTTTTAAAAGGGATTCTAGCGGGATTCGGCAGTACTTC,CASSFKRDSSGIRQYF
-,TRBJ2-2,few,TRBV30,TGTGCCTGGAGGTTAGGCGGGGAGCTGTTTTTT,CAWRLGGELFF
TRBD2,TRBJ2-1,-,TRBV20-1,TGCAGTGCTCGGATAGCGGGACCGACCTACAATGAGCAGTTCTTC,CSARIAGPTYNEQFF
-,TRBJ2-3,-,TRBV2,TGTGCCAGCAGTGACTCGGCGGGGTGGGAGGAGTATTTT,CASSDSAGWEEYF
-,TRBJ1-1,-,TRBV5-5,TGTGCCAGCAGCCGGGGCCAGGGAGGGACTGAAGCTTTCTTT,CASSRGQGGTEAFF
-,TRBJ1-2,few,TRBV4-2,TGTGCCAGCAGCCTCGGGACCACCGGCTACACCTTC,CASSLGTTGYTF
-,TRBJ2-7,-,TRBV3-1,TGTGCCAGCAGCCAGAGCAGGCCGCGCATCCGGTACGAGCAGTACTTC,CASSQSRPRIRYEQYF
-,TRBJ2-7,-,TRBV7-2,TGTGCCAGCAGCTTAGCGATGGGTACGGGTCCCTACGAGCAGTACTTC,CASSLAMGTGPYEQYF
TRBD2,TRBJ2-3,few,TRBV20-1,TGCAGTGCTAGGGGAGGGACTAGCGGGAGGAGGGCCACAGATACGCAGTATTTT,CSARGGTSGRRATDTQYF
TRBD2,TRBJ2-5,-,TRBV28,TGTGCCAGCAGTTTGAATAGCGGGAGTCGAGAGACCCAGTACTTC,CASSLNSGSRETQYF
-,TRBJ1-1,-,TRBV28,TGTGCCAGCAGTTTACGAGATCCGGGCACTGAAGCTTTCTTT,CASSLRDPGTEAFF
TRBD1,TRBJ2-7,few,TRBV14,TGTGCCAGCAGCCCTTACAGGGGGTTCGAGCAGTACTTC,CASSPYRGFEQYF
-,TRBJ2-3,-,TRBV4-2,TGTGCCAGCAGCCCTGACGGGGCGGAAGATACGCAGTATTTT,CASSPDGAEDTQYF
TRBD1,TRBJ1-1,-,TRBV5-1,TGCGCCAGCAGCCAGCCCTCGACAGGGAAGAAGGACACTGAAGCTTTCTTT,CASSQPSTGKKDTEAFF
TRBD1,TRBJ2-7,-,TRBV20-1,TGCAGTGCTTATGATCCCGGGACAGGAAACACCTACGAGCAGTACTTC,CSAYDPGTGNTYEQYF
-,TRBJ1-4,many,TRBV3-1,TGTGCCAGCAGCCGAGCCCGGCTTGCAACTAATGAAAAACTGTTTTTT,CASSRARLATNEKLFF
-,TRBJ1-1,-,TRBV15,TGTGCCACCAGCAGAGATGAGAAAGGGTCGTCCGAAGCTTTCTTT,CATSRDEKGSSEAFF
TRBD2,TRBJ2-3,few,TRBV20-1,TGCAGTGTGGCTAGCGGGACCGGCACAGATACGCAGTATTTT,CSVASGTGTDTQYF
-,TRBJ2-1,-,TRBV16,TGTGCCAGCAGCCAATCTTCAAGGGAGTCCTACAATGAGCAGTTCTTC,CASSQSSRESYNEQFF
-,TRBJ2-2,few,TRBV2,TGTGCCAGCAAAGTATCGGGGGTTAAGGTGTCCGGGGAGCTGTTTTTT,CASKVSGVKVSGELFF
-,TRBJ1-1,few,TRBV5-1,TGCGCCAGCAGCTTGAAGGGTACCACTGAAGCTTTCTTT,CASSLKGTTEAFF
-,TRBJ1-1,-,TRBV12-3/TRBV12-4,TGTGCCAGCAGTCCCCGCGAAATGGGGGAGGGCACTGAAGCTTTCTTT,CASSPREMGEGTEAFF
-,TRBJ2-3,many,TRBV20-1,TGCAGTGCCAGGGACAAACAGTCCGGAGATACGCAGTATTTT,CSARDKQSGDTQYF
TRBD1,TRBJ1-1,-,TRBV12-3/TRBV12-4,TGTGCCAGCAGTTTAGGGGGCAGGGGGCTAAGTTTGAACACTGAAGCTTTCTTT,CASSLGGRGLSLNTEAFF
-,TRBJ2-1,few,TRBV4-1,TGCGCCAGCAGCCAAGGAGTCCACCCGTACAATGAGCAGTTCTTC,CASSQGVHPYNEQFF
-,TRBJ2-3,-,TRBV5-1,TGCGCCAGCAGCTTCGGACAGAACACAGATACGCAGTATTTT,CASSFGQNTDTQYF
-,TRBJ2-7,few,TRBV15,TGTGCCACCAGTCAAGGCCGGGTACGGTCCTACGAGCAGTACTTC,CATSQGRVRSYEQYF
TRBD2,TRBJ2-1,many,TRBV5-4,TGTGCCAGCAGCTTGAGGACTAGCGGGATCAATGAGCAGTTCTTC,CASSLRTSGINEQFF
TRBD2,TRBJ2-1,-,TRBV19,TGTGCCAGTAGGAAAATGGGACTAGGGGACAATGAGCAGTTCTTC,CASRKMGLGDNEQFF
-,TRBJ2-7,-,TRBV20-1,TGCAGTGCTCACGGCATGGTCTCTTCGAGCGAGCCCTGCGAGCAGTACTTC,CSAHGMVSSSEPCEQYF
-,TRBJ1-1,many,TRBV6-5,TGTGCCAGCAGTAACTTCAGGGACACTGAAGCTTTCTTT,CASSNFRDTEAFF
-,TRBJ2-3,many,TRBV7-7,TGTGCCAGCAGCTCAAGCGGAGCCTCAGGGGATACGCAGTATTTT,CASSSSGASGDTQYF
-,TRBJ2-2,-,TRBV7-8,TGTGCCAGCAGCTTAAAGGCGGGGTTCGCCGGGGAGCTGTTTTTT,CASSLKAGFAGELFF
TRBD2,TRBJ2-1,large,TRBV4-1,TGCGCCAGCAGTCCCATTAGCGGGAGGGTTGAATATGAGCAGTTCTTC,CASSPISGRVEYEQFF
-,TRBJ1-1,few,TRBV6-2/TRBV6-3,TGTGCCAGCAGATGGGACCACACGAACACTGAAGCTTTCTTT,CASRWDHTNTEAFF
TRBD2,TRBJ2-1,-,TRBV7-2,TGTGCCAGCAGCTCCTTTAGCGGGTGGCCCTACAATGAGCAGTTCTTC,CASSSFSGWPYNEQFF
-,TRBJ2-7,-,TRBV27,TGTGCCAGCAGTTTAAGACCGTTGACCTACGAGCAGTACTTC,CASSLRPLTYEQYF
-,TRBJ1-2,-,TRBV27,TGTGCCAGCAGTTTGTCAGGGACTAACTATGGCTACACCTTC,CASSLSGTNYGYTF
-,TRBJ1-1,few,TRBV5-1,TGCGCCAGCAGCCGTGGACAGAAAGCTTTCTTT,CASSRGQKAFF